These 32 T cell receptor beta chains were sequenced from one sample in a study of T cells in Graves' hyperthyroidism and ophthalmopathy. The investigators amplified TCR beta CDR3 regions from RNA transcripts. During a first-round RT-PCR of the TCR CDR3, the HTBI primer set was used. TCRdb re-analysed the multiplex PCR reads in MiXCR, keeping a single row per CDR3 protein. Here the sample spans hundreds of thousands of distinct CDR3 sequences, roughly 15% being singletons. The material sequenced was blood. The source is a woman aged 45-65 years with Graves' ophthalmopathy.

This chain uses TRBV7-6 with TRBJ2-1; 14 bases match TRBD2. Germline V CDR1 and CDR2: SGHVS, FNYEAQ. The V gene end was trimmed by 4 bases and the J gene end by 9 bases; junction bases not matched to a gene: 11. CDR3 length: 17 residues. The CDR3 loop reads CASSYGTSGSIYGEQFF. The CDR3 DNA sequence: TGTGCCAGCAGCTACGGGACTAGCGGGAGTATCTATGGTGAGCAGTTCTTC.

The sample holds a few counts of this clonotype. The chain is built from TRBV7-9 and TRBJ2-7, with 9 bases aligning to TRBD2. V dropped 1 base and J dropped 7; count of bases not matched to a gene: 8. Germline lookup yields CDR1 SEHNR and CDR2 FQNEAQ (reference sequence). This CDR3 spans 15 amino acids. The CDR3 here is CASSLGLAGDSEQYF. The CDR3 DNA follows: TGTGCCAGCAGCTTAGGATTAGCGGGAGATAGTGAGCAGTACTTC.

This clonotype was seen ten or more times. The chain's CDR3 is CASSNDGIGTDTQYF. DNA of the CDR3: TGTGCCAGCAGTAACGACGGAATCGGCACAGATACGCAGTATTTT. The chain joins TRBV2 to TRBJ2-3; D unresolved. Looked up from germline, CDR1 is SNHLY and CDR2 is FYNNEI. Trimming stripped 5 bases from V and 1 base from J, with 13 bases between. The CDR3 is made up of 15 amino acids.

This clonotype has a handful of counts. Germline is not matched at one junction end, which may reflect a read error. V is TRBV12-3 or TRBV12-4 and J is TRBJ1-5; maybe TRBD1 (5 bases). CDR3 length equals 17 residues. For the CDR3, the DNA is TGTGCCAGCAGTTTCAGTCAGGGCGTCTTGGGACCTCAGCCCCCGCATTTT. Encoded protein: CASSFSQGVLGPQPPHF.

Of note for this clonotype: The junction shows a germline mismatch at one end, possibly a read error. V and J are TRBV19 and TRBJ2-7, with D uncertain. Germline CDR1 LNHDA, CDR2 SQIVND (reference sequence). This CDR3 contains 14 residues. In DNA form, the CDR3 reads TGTGCCAGCAGTATACAGAGGAGCTCCTACGAGCAGTACTTC. It specifies CASSIQRSSYEQYF.

The V and J genes are TRBV6-1 and TRBJ2-1; 14 bases match TRBD2. V trimming: 6 bases; J trimming: 5 bases; junction bases outside the gene matches: 9. This CDR3 spans 17 amino acids. Per germline, CDR1 MNHNS and CDR2 SASEGT. The CDR3 sequence is CASRTPGLAGVDNEQFF. The CDR3 nucleotides read TGTGCCAGCAGAACCCCGGGACTAGCGGGAGTTGACAATGAGCAGTTCTTC.

This clonotype was observed at least ten times. CDR3 protein: CASSIQPAQETQYF. CDR3 DNA: TGCGCCAGCAGCATCCAGCCGGCCCAAGAGACCCAGTACTTC. The genes are TRBV5-1 and TRBJ2-5, with D unresolved. The CDR3 totals 14 residues. The ends were cut back, 4 bases at V and 1 base at J, with 11 bases in the middle. Germline lookup yields CDR1 SGHRS and CDR2 YFSETQ.

This clonotype was counted at least ten times. The chain carries TRBV29-1 and TRBJ2-5; D unresolved. V was trimmed by 4 bases and J by 2 bases, leaving 5 bases between them. Germline V lookup: CDR1 SQVTM, CDR2 ANQGSEA. This CDR3 spans 11 amino acids. The CDR3 nucleotides are TGCAGCGTTGGGTCGCAAGAGACCCAGTACTTC. Residues: CSVGSQETQYF. The full variable domain, with the rest looked up from reference TRBV29-1 and TRBJ2-5, is SAVISQKPSRDICQRGTSLTIQCQVDSQVTMMFWYRQQPGQSLTLIATANQGSEATYESGFVIDKFPISRPNLTFSTLTVSNMSPEDSSIYLCSVGSQETQYFGPGTRLLVL.

This clonotype occurred many times. The CDR3 protein is CASSSSSEETQYF. CDR3 sequence (DNA): TGTGCCAGCAGCTCTAGTTCGGAAGAGACCCAGTACTTC. The rearrangement joins TRBV3-1 to TRBJ2-5; D is unclear. Germline-derived CDR1 and CDR2 are LGHDT and YNNKEL (reference sequence). The CDR3 covers 13 residues. V lost 5 bases, J lost 3 bases, and 10 bases lay in between.

In this sample, this clonotype turned up many times. The chain links TRBV6-6 to TRBJ2-1; possibly TRBD2 for D (6 bases). V lost 2 bases and J 5 bases, leaving 10 bases between the germline ends. CDR1 and CDR2 (germline): MNHNY, SVGAGI (reference sequence). The CDR3 consists of 14 residues. The CDR3 is CASSYGLANNEQFF. The DNA of the CDR3 is TGTGCCAGCAGTTACGGTCTAGCGAACAATGAGCAGTTCTTC.

There are a few counts of this clonotype. The rearrangement links TRBV4-3 to TRBJ2-7; D gene ambiguous. Trimming removed 0 bases at V and 3 bases at J, with 12 bases between. The CDR3 consists of 15 residues. The germline V gene has CDR1 LGHNA and CDR2 YSLEER. As DNA, the CDR3 is TGCGCCAGCAGCCAAGAAACTGGAGACTTCTACGAGCAGTACTTC. Its protein is CASSQETGDFYEQYF.

Only one count was recorded for this clonotype. V gene TRBV28 combines with J gene TRBJ1-3; D is possibly TRBD1 (5 bases). The CDR3 length is 14 residues. The V end lost 6 bases, the J end lost 3 bases, and 12 bases lay between the germline ends. CDR1 and CDR2 (germline): MDHEN, SYDVKM. The CDR3 DNA is TGTGCCAGCAGAACAGGATTTATTGGAAACACCATATATTTT. Its translation: CASRTGFIGNTIYF.

Note on this clonotype: Because it lacks the conserved phenylalanine or tryptophan at the end, this CDR3 is likely a read error. The CDR3, as DNA: TGTGCCAGCAGTTACTCGATGGCAGGCGAACGAGCTAACTATGGCTACACCTCC. Translated: CASSYSMAGERANYGYTS. This rearrangement joins TRBV6-2 or TRBV6-3 to TRBJ1-2; D call uncertain. This CDR3 has 18 residues. CDR1 and CDR2 (germline): MNHEY, SVGEGT. Trimming left V 0 bases short and J 0 bases short, with 17 bases between.

The chain recombines TRBV15 with TRBJ2-7; 7 bases are a match to TRBD2. The CDR3 runs 17 residues. Germline assignment: CDR1 LNHNV and CDR2 YYDKDF (reference sequence). The V and J ends lost 1 base and 2 bases, in that order; junction bases with no gene match: 11. CDR3: CATSRVSGSGTAYEQYF. The CDR3 DNA reads TGTGCCACCAGCAGAGTCTCAGGCAGCGGGACGGCCTACGAGCAGTACTTC. Full variable domain (outside the CDR3, taken from reference TRBV15 and TRBJ2-7): DAMVIQNPRYQVTQFGKPVTLSCSQTLNHNVMYWYQQKSSQAPKLLFHYYDKDFNNEADTPDNFQSRRPNTSFCFLDIRSPGLGDTAMYLCATSRVSGSGTAYEQYFGPGTRLTVT.

This chain joins TRBV6-1 and TRBJ2-7; the match to TRBD2 covers 10 bases. The ends lost 5 bases at V and 3 bases at J; junction bases unmatched: 7. Germline CDR1 MNHNS, CDR2 SASEGT. The CDR3 is 15 residues long. This CDR3 is CASSFSLAGGYEQYF. CDR3 DNA sequence: TGTGCCAGCAGTTTTTCCTTAGCGGGAGGCTACGAGCAGTACTTC.

DNA for the CDR3: TGTGCCAGCATGGATGGGTTGGGACTGAACTACGAGCAGTACTTC. This translates into CASMDGLGLNYEQYF. J is TRBJ2-7 and V is TRBV12-3 or TRBV12-4; D is possibly TRBD2 (6 bases). The CDR3 is made up of 15 amino acids. Trimming pared 7 bases from V and 3 bases from J, leaving 19 bases between.

This clonotype showed up many times. V and J are TRBV2 and TRBJ2-3; TRBD2 matches at 7 bases. V lost 2 bases, J lost 7 bases, and 6 bases stayed unmatched. Germline CDR1 is SNHLY and CDR2 is FYNNEI. There are 14 residues in the CDR3. The CDR3 protein is CASSEREAGNTQYF. CDR3 nucleotides: TGTGCCAGCAGTGAACGGGAGGCAGGAAATACGCAGTATTTT.

This clonotype occurred a few times. This chain uses TRBV5-1 with TRBJ1-4; 7 bases fit TRBD1. The CDR3 consists of 15 residues. Losses at the gene ends were 3 bases for V and 5 bases for J; bases not matched to a gene: 7. CDR1 is SGHRS, CDR2 YFSETQ, per germline. CDR3 region: CASSSTGTENEKLFF. The CDR3 nucleotides are TGCGCCAGCAGCTCAACCGGGACAGAGAATGAAAAACTGTTTTTT.

This clonotype was counted ten times or more. The genes are TRBV28 and TRBJ2-1, with D perhaps given as TRBD1 or TRBD2 (6 bases each). The CDR3 spans 14 residues. Germline-derived CDR1 and CDR2 are MDHEN and SYDVKM. Trimming took off 6 bases at V and 12 bases at J, with 21 bases between the two ends. The CDR3 coding sequence is TGTGCCAGCAGACCCTCCGGGGGCCGTAGGGGGCAGTTCTTC. It translates to CASRPSGGRRGQFF.

This clonotype showed up just a few times. The genes are TRBV9 and TRBJ2-5; D is perhaps TRBD2 (6 bases). The germline gives CDR1 SGDLS, CDR2 YYNGEE. This CDR3 spans 13 amino acids. V was clipped by 1 base and J by 4 bases, with 8 bases between them. CDR3: CASSVKGGETQYF. The DNA of the CDR3 is TGTGCCAGCAGCGTAAAGGGAGGAGAGACCCAGTACTTC.

Points on this clonotype: A much larger clone differs by one base, so this may be a read error. This chain uses TRBV2 with TRBJ2-7, with D possibly matching TRBD2 (5 bases). Trimming removed 6 bases at V and 7 bases at J, with 13 bases between. This CDR3 has 12 amino acids. Germline values: CDR1 SNHLY, CDR2 FYNNEI. This chain's CDR3 is CASRDGVLEQYF. In nucleotides, the CDR3 is TGTGCCAGCAGAGACGGGGTTTTGGAGCAGTACTTC. The whole variable domain, remainder taken from reference TRBV2 and TRBJ2-7, is EPEVTQTPSHQVTQMGQEVILRCVPISNHLYFYWYRQILGQKVEFLVSFYNNEISEKSEIFDDQFSVERPDGSNFTLKIRSTKLEDSAMYFCASRDGVLEQYFGPGTRLTVT.

The chain couples TRBV10-3 to TRBJ1-2; TRBD1 might be the D (5 bases). Trimming left V 6 bases short and J 4 bases short, with 15 bases between. Germline CDR1 reads ENHRY; CDR2 reads SYGVKD. The CDR3 totals 14 residues. The CDR3 loop is CAISGQDGGYGYTF. Written as DNA, the CDR3 is TGTGCCATCAGCGGTCAGGACGGGGGCTATGGCTACACCTTC.

This clonotype has a count of ten or more. The chain has TRBV11-3 and TRBJ2-3; the match to TRBD2 covers 11 bases. Trimming at V came to 5 bases and at J to 2 bases, leaving 6 bases not matched to a gene. The CDR3 contains 16 residues. From germline, CDR1 is SGHNT and CDR2 YENEEA. CDR3 sequence: CASSQGTSGNTDTQYF. CDR3 nucleotides: TGTGCCAGCAGCCAGGGGACTAGCGGAAACACAGATACGCAGTATTTT.

A remark on this clonotype: This could be a read error, since a much larger clone is one nucleotide away. V is TRBV7-9 and J is TRBJ2-7; D is possibly TRBD1 or TRBD2 (5 bases each). Deletions cut 1 base from V and 3 bases from J, with 10 bases between. CDR3 length equals 14 residues. CDR1 is SEHNR, CDR2 FQNEAQ, per germline (reference sequence). The CDR3 nucleotides are TGTGCCAGCAGCTTAGGGGGGAAGCACTACGAGCAGTACTTC. Protein sequence: CASSLGGKHYEQYF.

This chain uses TRBV7-8 with TRBJ2-3; 13 bases align to TRBD2. The CDR3 totals 15 residues. Trimming cost V 3 bases and J 7 bases; bases outside gene matches: 4. Germline lookup yields CDR1 SGHVS and CDR2 FQNEAQ. DNA of the CDR3: TGTGCCAGCAGCTTGCCGGGACTAGCGGGGAATACGCAGTATTTT. Encoded protein: CASSLPGLAGNTQYF.

The chain joins TRBV7-2 to TRBJ2-2, with D unclear. Between the trimmed V and J ends, which lost 7 bases and 6 bases, there was a span of 12 bases. From germline, CDR1 is SGHTA and CDR2 FQGNSA. This CDR3 is 13 amino acids long. The CDR3 DNA is TGTGCCAGCACCGAAAATGGGCCCGGGGAGCTGTTTTTT. Amino acid sequence: CASTENGPGELFF.

The chain has TRBV28 and TRBJ1-5; D perhaps matches TRBD1 (6 bases). Trimming removed 4 bases from V and 4 bases from J, with 8 bases in between. The germline gives CDR1 MDHEN, CDR2 SYDVKM. The CDR3 loop spans 13 amino acids. This CDR3 is CASSSGQNQPQHF. CDR3 sequence (DNA): TGTGCCAGCAGTTCCGGACAGAATCAGCCCCAGCATTTT. Combining the CDR3 with reference TRBV28 and TRBJ1-5 gives the whole variable domain DVKVTQSSRYLVKRTGEKVFLECVQDMDHENMFWYRQDPGLGLRLIYFSYDVKMKEKGDIPEGYSVSREKKERFSLILESASTNQTSMYLCASSSGQNQPQHFGDGTRLSIL.

This clonotype was detected ten times or more. The chain recombines TRBV20-1 with TRBJ2-2, with 8 bases that match TRBD1. The V and J ends lost 2 bases and 6 bases, in that order; junction bases with no gene match: 2. There are 13 residues in the CDR3. Looked up from germline, CDR1 is DFQATT and CDR2 is SNEGSKA (reference sequence). The CDR3 spells CSARSDRAGELFF. CDR3 sequence (DNA): TGCAGTGCTAGATCGGACAGGGCCGGGGAGCTGTTTTTT.

The V call is TRBV6-2 or TRBV6-3, the J call TRBJ2-4; maybe TRBD1 (5 bases). V shed 10 bases and J shed 0 bases, with 10 bases lying between them. Germline V gives CDR1 MNHEY, CDR2 SVGEGT. The CDR3 covers 13 residues. CDR3 sequence reads: CAIEDRAKNIQYF. The CDR3 bases are TGTGCCATCGAAGACAGAGCCAAAAACATTCAGTACTTC.

This clonotype has a handful of counts. V gene TRBV9 combines with J gene TRBJ2-1, with D perhaps assigned TRBD1 or TRBD2 (5 bases each). This CDR3 has 14 amino acids. In germline, CDR1 is SGDLS, CDR2 YYNGEE. V shed 2 bases and J shed 6 bases, with 12 bases lying between them. CDR3 in amino acids: CASSVDGGRNEQFF. The CDR3 coding sequence is TGTGCCAGCAGCGTCGATGGGGGACGCAATGAGCAGTTCTTC.

This clonotype showed up many times. The J gene is TRBJ2-5, the V gene TRBV14, with a weak D call TRBD1 (5 bases). V was pared by 5 bases and J by 0 bases, with 10 bases between. Germline V gene data show CDR1 as SGHDN and CDR2 as FVKESK. The CDR3 totals 14 residues. DNA of the CDR3: TGTGCCAGCAGCTACCGACAGTACCAAGAGACCCAGTACTTC. Its translation is CASSYRQYQETQYF.

This clonotype showed up just a few times. This chain uses TRBV5-5 with TRBJ1-5, with TRBD1 matching 9 bases. CDR3 length: 15 amino acids. Per the germline V gene, CDR1 is SGHKS and CDR2 is YYEKEE (reference sequence). V trimming: 1 base; J trimming: 4 bases; junction bases outside the gene matches: 3. The CDR3 DNA reads as TGTGCCAGCAGCTTGCTGGACAGGGGTAATCAGCCCCAGCATTTT. The encoded protein is CASSLLDRGNQPQHF.